This entry describes one TCR beta chain. The antigen remains undetermined. The data were taken from a study of CD8 T cells in ankylosing spondylitis. The study's findings and limits: About 8 highly homologous variants made up a TCR beta motif, and this motif appeared characteristic of ankylosing spondylitis blood.

After removal of 1 base from V and 0 bases from J, the junction contained 2 bases not matched to a gene. The germline gives CDR1 DFQATT, CDR2 SNEGSKA (reference sequence). This CDR3 contains 14 residues. TCRdb redid the calling of the 5' RACE reads with MiXCR, one entry per CDR3 protein. The sample includes hundreds of thousands of distinct CDR3 sequences, 10% to 15% seen only once; the top ten take roughly 0.51%. The rearrangement uses TRBV20-1 and TRBJ2-5; 7 bases match TRBD2. The receptor was derived from a male donor with ankylosing spondylitis. The sequenced material came from blood, either unsorted or a sorted T cell fraction (not recorded which). As DNA, the CDR3 is TGCAGTGCTAGAGGAAGCGGGGACCAAGAGACCCAGTACTTC. This translates into CSARGSGDQETQYF.